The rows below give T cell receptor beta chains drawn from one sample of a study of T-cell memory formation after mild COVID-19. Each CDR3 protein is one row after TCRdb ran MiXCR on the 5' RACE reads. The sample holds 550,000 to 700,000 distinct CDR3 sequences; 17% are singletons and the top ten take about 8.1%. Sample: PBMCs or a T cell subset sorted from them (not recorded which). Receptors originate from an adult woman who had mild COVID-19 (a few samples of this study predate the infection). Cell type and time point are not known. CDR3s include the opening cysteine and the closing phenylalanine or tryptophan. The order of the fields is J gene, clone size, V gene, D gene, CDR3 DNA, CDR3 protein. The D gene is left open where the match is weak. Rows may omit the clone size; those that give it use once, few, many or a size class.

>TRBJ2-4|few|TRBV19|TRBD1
TGTGCCAGTACCGCGGACAGGGCCAAAAACATTCAGTACTTC
CASTADRAKNIQYF
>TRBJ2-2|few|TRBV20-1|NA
TGCAGTGCTAGAGTTGATTTTAGGACAAGAACTAACCCCACCGGGGAGCTGTTTTTT
CSARVDFRTRTNPTGELFF
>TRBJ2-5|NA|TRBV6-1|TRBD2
TGTGCCAGCAGCGAACTCTCTAGCGGGAGTAGGGAGACCCAGTACTTC
CASSELSSGSRETQYF
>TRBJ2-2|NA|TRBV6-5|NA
TGTGCCAGCAGTTACTCCCGACGTACCTCGAACACCGGGGAGCTGTTTTTT
CASSYSRRTSNTGELFF
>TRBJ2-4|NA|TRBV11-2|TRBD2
TGTGCCAGCAGCACCCCACTAGCGGGGGGGTACATTCAGTACTTC
CASSTPLAGGYIQYF
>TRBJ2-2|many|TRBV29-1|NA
TGCAGCGGATCCTCCGGGACGAACACCGGGGAGCTGTTTTTT
CSGSSGTNTGELFF
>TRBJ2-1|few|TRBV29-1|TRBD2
TGCAGCGTTGATCGCGGGAGTATTTACAATGAGCAGTTCTTC
CSVDRGSIYNEQFF
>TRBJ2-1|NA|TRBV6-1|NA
TGTGCCAGCAGTCCCTGGCTCAATGAGCAGTTCTTC
CASSPWLNEQFF
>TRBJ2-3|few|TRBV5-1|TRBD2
TGCGCCAGCAGACTACAGCGGGGGAACACAGATACGCAGTATTTT
CASRLQRGNTDTQYF
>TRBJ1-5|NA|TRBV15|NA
TGTGCCACGCGGCTCGCCGGGACTCCGCTTGGCAATCAGCCCCAGCATTTT
CATRLAGTPLGNQPQHF
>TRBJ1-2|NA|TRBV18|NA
TGTGCCAGCTCACTACAGGAGAGTTCCTATGGCTACACCTTC
CASSLQESSYGYTF
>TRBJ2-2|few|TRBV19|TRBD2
TGTGCCAGTAGTATTTCCGTAGCGGGAGGGCCCGGGACCGGGGAGCTGTTTTTT
CASSISVAGGPGTGELFF
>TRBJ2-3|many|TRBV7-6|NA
TGTGCCAGCAGCTTAAACCCGGGTAGCACAGATACGCAGTATTTT
CASSLNPGSTDTQYF
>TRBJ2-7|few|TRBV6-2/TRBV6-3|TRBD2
TGTGCCAGCAGTCCCGTAGGGAGCGGGAGAGGCGAGCAGTACTTC
CASSPVGSGRGEQYF
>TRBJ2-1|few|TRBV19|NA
TGTGCCAGTAGTATAGACACCGGCTCCTACAATGAGCAGTTCTTC
CASSIDTGSYNEQFF
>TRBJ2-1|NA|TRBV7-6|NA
TGTGCCAGCAGTTCCACCAGGGGAAAGAATGAGCAGTTCTTC
CASSSTRGKNEQFF
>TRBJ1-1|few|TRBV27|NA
TGTGCCAGCAGGACTTACCTAGGGGTGAACACTGAAGCTTTCTTT
CASRTYLGVNTEAFF
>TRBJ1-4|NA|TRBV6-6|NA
TGTGCCAGCAGGAGGGTCGGTGGGCCAGCTAATGAAAAACTGTTTTTT
CASRRVGGPANEKLFF
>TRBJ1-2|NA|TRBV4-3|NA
TGCGCCAGCAGCCCTCGGGAAGGGTACTATGGCTACACCTTC
CASSPREGYYGYTF
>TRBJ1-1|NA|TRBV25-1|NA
TGTGCCAGCAGTGTGCGGTGCAGGGCACGTGGCACTGAAGCTTTCTTT
CASSVRCRARGTEAFF
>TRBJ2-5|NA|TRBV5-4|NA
TGTGCCAGCAATCCCGGGACGGAGGCGACCCAGTACTTC
CASNPGTEATQYF
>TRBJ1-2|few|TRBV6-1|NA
TGTGCCAGCAGTGCGCGGGGGCCCTATGGCTACACCTTC
CASSARGPYGYTF
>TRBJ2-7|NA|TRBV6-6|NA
TGTGCCAGCAGTTACGACCTTGCCGAGCAGTACTTC
CASSYDLAEQYF
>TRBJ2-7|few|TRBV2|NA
TGTGCCAGCAGTGAAGAAGCCAGGGCCTACGAGCAGTACTTC
CASSEEARAYEQYF
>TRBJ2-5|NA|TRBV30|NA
TGTGCCTGGAGTGATAGTGGGTTCCAAGAGACCCAGTACTTC
CAWSDSGFQETQYF
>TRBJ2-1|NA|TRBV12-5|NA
TGTGCTAGCTCAGCGTTTTACAATGAGCAGTTCTTC
CASSAFYNEQFF
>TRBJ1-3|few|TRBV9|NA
TGTGCCAGCAGCGTAGGTGGACTGAGTGGAAACACCATATATTTT
CASSVGGLSGNTIYF
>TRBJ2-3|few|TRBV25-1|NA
TGTGCCACCTCGGGCCGGGAACCCTGGACAGATACGCAGTATTTT
CATSGREPWTDTQYF
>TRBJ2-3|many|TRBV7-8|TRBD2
TGTGCCAGCAGCCCCCTTCTAGGGCTAGCGGGGAGCTTGAGCACAGATACGCAGTATTTT
CASSPLLGLAGSLSTDTQYF
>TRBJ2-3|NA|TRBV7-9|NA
TGTGCCAGCAGCAGAACCGACACAGATACGCAGTATTTT
CASSRTDTDTQYF
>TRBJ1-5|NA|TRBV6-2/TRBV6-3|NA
TGTGCCAGCAGTCGGACCGTTGTTAGCAATCAGCCCCAGCATTTT
CASSRTVVSNQPQHF
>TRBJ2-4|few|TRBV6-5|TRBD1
TGTGCCAGCAGCTCCCTTCGGGACAGGAGTATAGCCAAAAACATTCAGTACTTC
CASSSLRDRSIAKNIQYF
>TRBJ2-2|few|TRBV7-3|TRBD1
TGTGCCAGCAGCCTTCAGGGGGCCCGGGTCACCGGGGAGCTGTTTTTT
CASSLQGARVTGELFF
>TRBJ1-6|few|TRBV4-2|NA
TGTGCCAGCAGCCAAGATGGGGGAAATTCACCCCTCCACTTT
CASSQDGGNSPLHF
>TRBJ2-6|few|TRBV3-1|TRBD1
TGTGCCAGCAGCCAAGGGAGACAGGGGAGGACTGGGGCCAACGTCCTGACTTTC
CASSQGRQGRTGANVLTF
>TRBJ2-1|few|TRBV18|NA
TGTGCCAGCTCACCACCGATTGGAGGGACGGTCTACAATGAGCAGTTCTTC
CASSPPIGGTVYNEQFF
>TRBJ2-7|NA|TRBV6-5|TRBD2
TGTGCCAGCGGAACGGGGGGGGTCGAGCAGTACTTC
CASGTGGVEQYF
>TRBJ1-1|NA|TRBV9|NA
TGTGCCAGCAGCGTAGTAGAGTACACTGAAGCTTTCTTT
CASSVVEYTEAFF
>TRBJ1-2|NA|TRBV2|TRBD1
TGTGCCAGCGAACAGGGGAACTATGGCTACACCTTC
CASEQGNYGYTF
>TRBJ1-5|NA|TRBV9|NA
TGTGCCAGCAGCGTAACTAGCAATCAGCCCCAGCATTTT
CASSVTSNQPQHF